This T cell receptor (beta chain) is drawn from a study of shared clonotypes between healthy human individuals. The study's findings and limits: Tissue TCR repertoires likely differ from these blood-only repertoires. The generation probabilities recorded for non-shared clonotypes fell below those of clonotypes shared by all four donors.

All donors were healthy HIV-negative adults lacking recent acute infections or vaccinations. Profiled with immunoSEQ multiplex PCR; TCRdb holds only in-frame clones, not every one. Among some 1 million clones listed, approximately 76% were seen once. CDR3 length equals 19 residues. Germline CDR1 and CDR2: SGHNT and YYREEE (reference sequence). Trimming at V came to 2 bases and at J to 4 bases, leaving 12 bases not matched to a gene. In this sample, this clone turned up a few times. The antigen remains undetermined. The chain employs TRBV5-4 and TRBJ2-3; 14 nucleotides agree with TRBD2. The specimen was memory CD4+ T cells sorted from blood. The subset is: CD45RA-negative fraction. The sequence derives from a man aged 18 to 35 in good health. The CDR3 DNA follows: TGTGCCAGCAGCTTCCCCTTCGGGACTAGCGGGAGCGGGTCAGATACGCAGTATTTT. This encodes CASSFPFGTSGSGSDTQYF.